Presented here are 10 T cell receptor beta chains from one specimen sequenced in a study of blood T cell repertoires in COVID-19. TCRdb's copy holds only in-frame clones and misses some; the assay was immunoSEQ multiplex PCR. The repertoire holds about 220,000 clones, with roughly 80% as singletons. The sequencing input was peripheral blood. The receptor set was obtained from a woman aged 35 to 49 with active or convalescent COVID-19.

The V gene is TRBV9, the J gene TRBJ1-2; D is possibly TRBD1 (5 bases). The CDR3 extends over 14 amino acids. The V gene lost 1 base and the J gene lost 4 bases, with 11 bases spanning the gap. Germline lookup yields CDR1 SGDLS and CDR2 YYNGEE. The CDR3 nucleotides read TGTGCCAGCAGCGTATTGGGGCAGACCTATGGCTACACCTTC. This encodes CASSVLGQTYGYTF.

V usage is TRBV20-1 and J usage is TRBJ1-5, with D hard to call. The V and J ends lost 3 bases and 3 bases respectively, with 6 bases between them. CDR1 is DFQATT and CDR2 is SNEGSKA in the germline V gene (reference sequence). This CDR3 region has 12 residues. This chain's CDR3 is CSASPLNQPQHF. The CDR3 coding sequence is TGCAGTGCTAGTCCTCTCAATCAGCCCCAGCATTTT.

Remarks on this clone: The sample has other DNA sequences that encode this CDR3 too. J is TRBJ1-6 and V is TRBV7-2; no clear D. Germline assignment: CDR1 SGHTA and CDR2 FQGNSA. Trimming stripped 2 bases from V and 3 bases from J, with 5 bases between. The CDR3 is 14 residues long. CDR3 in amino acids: CASSLTSYNSPLHF. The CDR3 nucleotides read TGTGCCAGCAGCTTAACCAGCTATAATTCACCCCTCCACTTT. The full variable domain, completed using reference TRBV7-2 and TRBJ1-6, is GAGVSQSPSNKVTEKGKDVELRCDPISGHTALYWYRQSLGQGLEFLIYFQGNSAPDKSGLPSDRFSAERTGGSVSTLTIQRTQQEDSAVYLCASSLTSYNSPLHFGNGTRLTVT.

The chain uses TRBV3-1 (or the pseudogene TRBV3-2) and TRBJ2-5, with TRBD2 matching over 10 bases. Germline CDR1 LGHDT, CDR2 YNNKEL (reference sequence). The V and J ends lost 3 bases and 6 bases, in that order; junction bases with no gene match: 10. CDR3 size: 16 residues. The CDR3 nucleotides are TGTGCCAGCAGCCAGCAAGCGGGGGGGCCTTGGAAGACCCAGTACTTC. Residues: CASSQQAGGPWKTQYF.

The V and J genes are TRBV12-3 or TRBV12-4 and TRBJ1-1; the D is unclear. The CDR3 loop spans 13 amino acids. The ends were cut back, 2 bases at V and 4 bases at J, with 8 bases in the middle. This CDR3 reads CASSLSWSTEAFF. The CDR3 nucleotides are TGTGCCAGCAGTTTATCGTGGAGCACTGAAGCTTTCTTT.

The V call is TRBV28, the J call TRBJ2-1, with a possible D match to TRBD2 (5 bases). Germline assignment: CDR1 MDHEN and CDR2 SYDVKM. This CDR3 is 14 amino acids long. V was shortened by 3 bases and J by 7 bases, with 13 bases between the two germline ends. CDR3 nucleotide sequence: TGTGCCAGCAGTTTCCCCGGCGGGCGGAATGAGCAGTTCTTC. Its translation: CASSFPGGRNEQFF.

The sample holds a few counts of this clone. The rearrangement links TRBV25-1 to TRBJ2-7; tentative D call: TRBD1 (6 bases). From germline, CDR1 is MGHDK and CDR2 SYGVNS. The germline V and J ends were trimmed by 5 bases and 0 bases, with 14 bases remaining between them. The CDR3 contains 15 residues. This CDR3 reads CASSLNDRSSYEQYF. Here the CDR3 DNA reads TGTGCCAGCAGTCTTAACGACAGGAGCTCCTACGAGCAGTACTTC.

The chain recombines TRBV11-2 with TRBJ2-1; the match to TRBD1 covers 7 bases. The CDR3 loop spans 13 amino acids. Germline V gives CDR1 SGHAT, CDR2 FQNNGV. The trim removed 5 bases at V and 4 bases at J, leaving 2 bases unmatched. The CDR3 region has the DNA TGTGCCAGCAGCGGGACAGATTACAATGAGCAGTTCTTC. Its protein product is CASSGTDYNEQFF.

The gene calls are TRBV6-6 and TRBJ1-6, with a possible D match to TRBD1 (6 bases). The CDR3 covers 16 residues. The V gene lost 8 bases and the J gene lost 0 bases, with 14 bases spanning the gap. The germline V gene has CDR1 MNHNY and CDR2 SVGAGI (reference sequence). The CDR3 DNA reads TGTGCCAGCCGACAGGTATACTTCTCCTATAATTCACCCCTCCACTTT. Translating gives CASRQVYFSYNSPLHF.

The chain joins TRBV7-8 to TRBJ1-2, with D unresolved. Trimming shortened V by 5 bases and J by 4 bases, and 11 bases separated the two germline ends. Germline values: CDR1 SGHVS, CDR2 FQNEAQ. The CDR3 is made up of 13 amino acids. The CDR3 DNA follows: TGTGCCAGCAGCCCAGACGGGTCCTATGGCTACACCTTC. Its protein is CASSPDGSYGYTF.